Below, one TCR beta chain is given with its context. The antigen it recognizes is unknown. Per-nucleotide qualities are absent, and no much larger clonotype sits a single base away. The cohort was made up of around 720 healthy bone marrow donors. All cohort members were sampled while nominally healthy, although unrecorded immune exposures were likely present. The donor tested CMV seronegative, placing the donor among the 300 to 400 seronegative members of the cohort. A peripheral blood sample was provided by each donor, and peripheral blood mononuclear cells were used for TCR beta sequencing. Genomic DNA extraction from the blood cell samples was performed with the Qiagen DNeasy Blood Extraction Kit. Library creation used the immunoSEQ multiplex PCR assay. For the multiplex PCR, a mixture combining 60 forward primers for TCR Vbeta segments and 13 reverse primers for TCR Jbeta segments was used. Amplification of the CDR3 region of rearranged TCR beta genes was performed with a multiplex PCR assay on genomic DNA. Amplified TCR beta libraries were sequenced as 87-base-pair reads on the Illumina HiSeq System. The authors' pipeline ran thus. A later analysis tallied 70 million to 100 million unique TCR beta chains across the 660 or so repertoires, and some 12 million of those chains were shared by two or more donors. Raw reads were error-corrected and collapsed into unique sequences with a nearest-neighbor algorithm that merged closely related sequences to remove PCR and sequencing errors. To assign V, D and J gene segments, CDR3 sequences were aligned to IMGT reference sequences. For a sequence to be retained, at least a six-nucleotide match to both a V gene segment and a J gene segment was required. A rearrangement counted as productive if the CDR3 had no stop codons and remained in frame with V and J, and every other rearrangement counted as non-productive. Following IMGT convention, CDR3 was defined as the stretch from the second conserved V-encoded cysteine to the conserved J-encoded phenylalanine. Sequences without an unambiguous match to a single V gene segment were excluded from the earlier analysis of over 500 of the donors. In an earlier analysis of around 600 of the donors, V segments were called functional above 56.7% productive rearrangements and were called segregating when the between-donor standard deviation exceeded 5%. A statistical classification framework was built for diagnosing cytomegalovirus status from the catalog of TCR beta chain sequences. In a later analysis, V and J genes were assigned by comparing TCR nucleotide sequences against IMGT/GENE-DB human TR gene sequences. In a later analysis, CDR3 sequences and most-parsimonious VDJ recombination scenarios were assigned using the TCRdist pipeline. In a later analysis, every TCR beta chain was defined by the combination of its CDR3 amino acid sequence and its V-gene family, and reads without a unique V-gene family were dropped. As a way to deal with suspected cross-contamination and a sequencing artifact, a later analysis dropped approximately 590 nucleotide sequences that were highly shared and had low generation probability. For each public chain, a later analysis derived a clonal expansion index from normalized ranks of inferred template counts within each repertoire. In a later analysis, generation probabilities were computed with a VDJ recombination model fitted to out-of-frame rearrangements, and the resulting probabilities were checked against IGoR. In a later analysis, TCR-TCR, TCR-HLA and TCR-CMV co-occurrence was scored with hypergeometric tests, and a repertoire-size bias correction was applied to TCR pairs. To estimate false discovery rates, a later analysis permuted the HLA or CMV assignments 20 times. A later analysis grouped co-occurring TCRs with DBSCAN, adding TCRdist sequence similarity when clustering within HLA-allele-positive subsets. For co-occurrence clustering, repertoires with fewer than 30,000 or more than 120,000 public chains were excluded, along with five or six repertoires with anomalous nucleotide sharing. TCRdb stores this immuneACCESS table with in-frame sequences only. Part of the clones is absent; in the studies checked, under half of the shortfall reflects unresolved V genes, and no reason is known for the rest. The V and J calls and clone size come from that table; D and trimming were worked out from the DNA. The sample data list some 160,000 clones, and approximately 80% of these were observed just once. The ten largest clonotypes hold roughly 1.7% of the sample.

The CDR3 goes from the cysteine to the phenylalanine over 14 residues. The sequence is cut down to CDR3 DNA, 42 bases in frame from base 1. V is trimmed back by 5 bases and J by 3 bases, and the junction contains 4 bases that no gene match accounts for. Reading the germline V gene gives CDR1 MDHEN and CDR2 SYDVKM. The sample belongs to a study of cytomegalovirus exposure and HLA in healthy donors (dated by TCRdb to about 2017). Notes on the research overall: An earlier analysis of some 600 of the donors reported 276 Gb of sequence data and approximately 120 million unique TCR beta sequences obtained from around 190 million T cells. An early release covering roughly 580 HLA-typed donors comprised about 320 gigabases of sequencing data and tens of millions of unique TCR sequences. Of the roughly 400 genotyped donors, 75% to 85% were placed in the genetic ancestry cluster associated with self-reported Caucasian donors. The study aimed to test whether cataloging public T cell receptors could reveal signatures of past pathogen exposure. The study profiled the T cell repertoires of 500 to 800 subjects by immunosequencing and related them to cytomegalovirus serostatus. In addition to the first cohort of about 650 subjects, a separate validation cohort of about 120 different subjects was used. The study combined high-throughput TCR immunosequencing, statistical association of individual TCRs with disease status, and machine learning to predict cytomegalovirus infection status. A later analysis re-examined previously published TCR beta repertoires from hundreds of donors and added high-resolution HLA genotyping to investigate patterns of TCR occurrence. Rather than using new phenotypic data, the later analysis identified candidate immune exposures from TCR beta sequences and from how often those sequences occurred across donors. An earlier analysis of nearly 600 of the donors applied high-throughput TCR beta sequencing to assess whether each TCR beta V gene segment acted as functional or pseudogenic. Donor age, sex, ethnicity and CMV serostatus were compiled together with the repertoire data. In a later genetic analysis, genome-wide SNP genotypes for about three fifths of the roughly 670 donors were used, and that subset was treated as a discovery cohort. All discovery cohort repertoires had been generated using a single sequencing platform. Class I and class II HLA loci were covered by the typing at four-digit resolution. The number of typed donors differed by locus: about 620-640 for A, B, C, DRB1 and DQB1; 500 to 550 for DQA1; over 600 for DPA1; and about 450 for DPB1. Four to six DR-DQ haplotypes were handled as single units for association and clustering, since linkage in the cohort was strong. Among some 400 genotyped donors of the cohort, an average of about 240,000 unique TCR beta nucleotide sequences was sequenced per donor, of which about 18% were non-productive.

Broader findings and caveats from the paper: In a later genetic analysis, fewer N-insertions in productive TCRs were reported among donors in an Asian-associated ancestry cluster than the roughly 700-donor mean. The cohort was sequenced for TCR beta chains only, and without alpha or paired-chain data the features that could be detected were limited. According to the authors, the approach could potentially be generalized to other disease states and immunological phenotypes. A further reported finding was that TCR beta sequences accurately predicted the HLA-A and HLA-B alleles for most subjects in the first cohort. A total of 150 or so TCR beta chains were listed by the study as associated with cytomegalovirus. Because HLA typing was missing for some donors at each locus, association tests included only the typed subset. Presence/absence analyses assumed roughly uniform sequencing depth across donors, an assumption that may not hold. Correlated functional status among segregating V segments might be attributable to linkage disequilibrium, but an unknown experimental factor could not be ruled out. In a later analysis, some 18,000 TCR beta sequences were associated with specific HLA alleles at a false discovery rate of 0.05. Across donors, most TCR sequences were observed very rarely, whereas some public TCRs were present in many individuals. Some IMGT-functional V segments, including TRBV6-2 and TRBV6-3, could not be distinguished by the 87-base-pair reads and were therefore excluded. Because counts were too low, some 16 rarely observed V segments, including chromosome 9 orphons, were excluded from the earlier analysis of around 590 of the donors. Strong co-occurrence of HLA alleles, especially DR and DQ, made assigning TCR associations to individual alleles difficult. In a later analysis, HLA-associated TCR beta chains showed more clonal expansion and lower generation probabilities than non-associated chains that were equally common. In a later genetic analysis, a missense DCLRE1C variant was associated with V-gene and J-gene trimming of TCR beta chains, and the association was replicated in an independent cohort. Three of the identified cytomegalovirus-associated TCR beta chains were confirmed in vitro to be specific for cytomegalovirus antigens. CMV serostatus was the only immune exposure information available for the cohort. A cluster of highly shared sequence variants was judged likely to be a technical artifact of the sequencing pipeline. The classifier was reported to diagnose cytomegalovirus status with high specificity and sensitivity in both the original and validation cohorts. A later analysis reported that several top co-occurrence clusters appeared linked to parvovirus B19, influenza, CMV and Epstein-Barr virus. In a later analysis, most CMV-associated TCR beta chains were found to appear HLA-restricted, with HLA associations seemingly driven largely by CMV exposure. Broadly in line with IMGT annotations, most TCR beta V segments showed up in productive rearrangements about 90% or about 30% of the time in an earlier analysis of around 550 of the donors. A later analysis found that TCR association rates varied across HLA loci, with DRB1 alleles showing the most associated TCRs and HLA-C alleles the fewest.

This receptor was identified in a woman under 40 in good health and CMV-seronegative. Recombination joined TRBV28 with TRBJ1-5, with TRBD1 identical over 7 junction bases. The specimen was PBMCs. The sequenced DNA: TGTGCCAGCAGTAAGGGACAGCTCAATCAGCCCCAGCATTTT. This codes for CASSKGQLNQPQHF.